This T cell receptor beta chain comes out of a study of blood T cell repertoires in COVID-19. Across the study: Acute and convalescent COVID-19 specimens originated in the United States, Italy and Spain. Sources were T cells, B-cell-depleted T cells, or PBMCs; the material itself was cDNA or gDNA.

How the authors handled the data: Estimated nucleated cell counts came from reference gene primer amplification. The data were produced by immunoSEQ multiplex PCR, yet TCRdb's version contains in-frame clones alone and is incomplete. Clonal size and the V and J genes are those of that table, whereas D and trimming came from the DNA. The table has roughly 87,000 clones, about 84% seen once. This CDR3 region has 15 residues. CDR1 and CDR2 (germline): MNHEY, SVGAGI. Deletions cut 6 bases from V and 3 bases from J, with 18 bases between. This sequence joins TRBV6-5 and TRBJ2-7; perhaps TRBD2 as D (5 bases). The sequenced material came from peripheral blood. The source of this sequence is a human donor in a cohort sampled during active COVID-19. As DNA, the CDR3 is TGTGCCAGCAGCCAGGCCTTTTCCCGGGGCTACGAGCAGTACTTC. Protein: CASSQAFSRGYEQYF.